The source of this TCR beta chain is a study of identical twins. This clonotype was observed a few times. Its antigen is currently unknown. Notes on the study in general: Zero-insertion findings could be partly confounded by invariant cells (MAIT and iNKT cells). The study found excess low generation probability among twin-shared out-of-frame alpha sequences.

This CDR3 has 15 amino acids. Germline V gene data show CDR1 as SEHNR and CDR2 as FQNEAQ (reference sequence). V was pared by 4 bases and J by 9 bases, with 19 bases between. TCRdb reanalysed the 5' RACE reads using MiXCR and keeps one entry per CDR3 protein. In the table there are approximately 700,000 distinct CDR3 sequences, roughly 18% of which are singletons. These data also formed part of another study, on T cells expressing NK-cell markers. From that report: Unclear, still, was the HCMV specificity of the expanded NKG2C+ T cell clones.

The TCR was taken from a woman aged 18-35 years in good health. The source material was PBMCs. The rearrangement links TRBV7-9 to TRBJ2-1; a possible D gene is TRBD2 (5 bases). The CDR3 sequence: CASSSLVDRGVEQFF. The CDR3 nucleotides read TGTGCCAGCAGCTCTCTAGTTGACCGGGGAGTTGAGCAGTTCTTC. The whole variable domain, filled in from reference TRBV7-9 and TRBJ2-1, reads DTGVSQNPRHKITKRGQNVTFRCDPISEHNRLYWYRQTLGQGPEFLTYFQNEAQLEKSRLLSDRFSAERPKGSFSTLEIQRTEQGDSAMYLCASSSLVDRGVEQFFGPGTRLTVL.